The present T cell receptor beta chain was sequenced within a study of human T cells and chemical hapten exposure. Findings and caveats of the study: Compared with pre-sensitization or healthy control sets, expanded TCRs clustered more. Sensitizing with DPC caused no change in TCRs above 1 in 1000 frequency.

The time point here: pre-sensitization, week 0. The treatment denotes: therapeutic diphenylcyclopropenone sensitization with weekly scalp DPC. Sample donors consisted of patients with alopecia, aged 18 to 70 years, who were suitable for DPC. MiXCR, applied by TCRdb to the RACE reads, yields one record per CDR3 protein. The table shows under 400,000 distinct CDR3 sequences, with around 5.5% occurring only once. This clonotype showed up many times. Antigen unknown. Trimming took off 0 bases at V and 1 base at J, with 15 bases between the two ends. CDR3 length equals 17 residues. Germline CDR1 is SGHRS and CDR2 is YFSETQ.

Source: whole blood, taken in connection with sensitization to the hapten diphenylcyclopropenone (DPC). This receptor was taken from a woman aged 45-65 years with alopecia areata. Some clones in this sample may be carry-over from other donors' samples. The chain recombines TRBV5-1 with TRBJ2-3; tentatively, D is TRBD2 (6 bases). In DNA form, the CDR3 reads TGCGCCAGCAGCTTGGACGGGGGAGTGGGAGGCACAGATACGCAGTATTTT. The encoded protein is CASSLDGGVGGTDTQYF.